These 5 T cell receptor beta chains share one sample of origin, sequenced in a study of regulatory T cells in long-lasting Graves disease (dated by TCRdb to 2020 to 2023). Library method: multiplex PCR. TCRdb records Illumina HiSeq 4000 as the sequencer. iRepertoire HTBI primers and Arm-PCR amplification of CDR3 regions were used to construct TCR beta libraries. The public sequencing data were trimmed at Q25 with fastp and processed into clonotypes with MiXCR by TCRdb, which kept only in-frame beta chains. Every distinct CDR3 protein forms one entry, paired with its most common genes and DNA. This sample gives under 500,000 distinct CDR3 sequences in total; about 20% of them show up just once. The ten biggest clones cover roughly 20% of the sample. The sample's time point, from its label and the paper: persistent/refractory GD, antithyroid drugs over 5 years with positive TRAb. For both TCR sequencing and RNA sequencing, RNA was extracted from PBMCs using TRIzol.

The sequencing here drew on peripheral blood mononuclear cells (PBMCs), taken when the disease was refractory, from a patient treated with antithyroid drugs. The receptors here all came from a female donor with Graves disease.

This clonotype was found many times. The V and J genes are TRBV18 and TRBJ1-5, with D unclear. Trimming stripped 3 bases from V and 6 bases from J, with 6 bases between. This CDR3 has 12 amino acids. Per the germline V gene, CDR1 is KGHSH and CDR2 is LQKENI. The CDR3 sequence: CASSPGSQPQHF. CDR3 bases: TGTGCCAGCTCACCCGGGAGTCAGCCCCAGCATTTT.

The sample holds a few counts of this clonotype. The genes are TRBV18 and TRBJ1-4, with a tentative D call TRBD1 (5 bases). This CDR3 has 14 amino acids. V was trimmed by 1 base and J by 4 bases, leaving 7 bases between them. From germline, CDR1 is KGHSH and CDR2 LQKENI. As DNA, the CDR3 is TGTGCCAGCTCACCACGGGGGGATAATGAAAAACTGTTTTTT. This gives the protein CASSPRGDNEKLFF.

This clonotype turned up a few times. The gene calls are TRBV11-2 and TRBJ2-7, with 8 nucleotides matching TRBD1. The V and J ends lost 5 bases and 2 bases, in that order; junction bases with no gene match: 5. This CDR3 contains 14 residues. Per the germline V gene, CDR1 is SGHAT and CDR2 is FQNNGV. DNA for the CDR3: TGTGCCAGCAGCACCGGACAGGGAACCTACGAGCAGTACTTC. It codes for CASSTGQGTYEQYF.

The chain joins TRBV5-1 to TRBJ2-1; a possible D gene is TRBD2 (5 bases). CDR1 and CDR2 (germline): SGHRS, YFSETQ. The CDR3 consists of 15 residues. Deletions cut 0 bases from V and 4 bases from J, with 11 bases between. This CDR3 reads CASSLASGRYNEQFF. CDR3 DNA sequence: TGCGCCAGCAGCTTGGCAAGCGGACGTTACAATGAGCAGTTCTTC.

This clonotype was seen ten or more times. The J gene is TRBJ2-5, the V gene TRBV20-1; D could derive from TRBD1 or TRBD2 (6 bases each). Germline CDR1 reads DFQATT; CDR2 reads SNEGSKA (reference sequence). The ends were cut back, 3 bases at V and 5 bases at J, with 16 bases in the middle. The CDR3 totals 14 residues. The CDR3 DNA sequence: TGCAGTGCTAGTTTCGAACTAGGGGGGGAGACCCAGTACTTC. Translating it yields CSASFELGGETQYF.